Given below is one TCR beta chain in context. Its antigen is unknown. These data come from a study of cytomegalovirus exposure and HLA in healthy donors. The donors were healthy bone marrow donors. A multiplex PCR was run with 60 Vbeta primers and 13 Jbeta primers. Only in-frame clones appear in the TCRdb table, and some are missing; sequencing was by immunoSEQ multiplex PCR. This sample has 200,000 or so clones, with about 77% found just once. Study-level findings and limits: TCR beta chain V- and J-gene trimming was linked, in a later analysis, to a missense variant in DCLRE1C.

This CDR3 spans 14 amino acids. The sample comprised PBMCs. The chain couples TRBV21-1 to TRBJ1-6; the DNA was not used to check the table's D call, TRBD1. TRBV21-1 is annotated as a pseudogene. This clonotype was obtained from a woman aged 30 to 39 in good health and CMV-seropositive. This chain's CDR3 is CASSIRQGRSPLHF. CDR3 coding DNA: TGTGCCAGCAGCATCAGACAGGGTCGGTCACCCCTCCACTTT.